The 14 T cell receptor beta chains presented below share a single source sample, sequenced in a study of cytotoxic CD8 clonotypes in ibrutinib-treated CLL. Assay: immunoSEQ multiplex PCR; the TCRdb copy retains only in-frame clones and omits some. The sample shows around 150,000 clones, about 80% of them seen only once. The starting material was PBMCs, obtained after 12 months of ibrutinib treatment. The source of these receptors is a human donor with chronic lymphocytic leukemia.

The chain combines TRBV19 with TRBJ1-5; 8 bases line up with TRBD1. Losses at the gene ends were 0 bases for V and 4 bases for J; bases not matched to a gene: 8. This CDR3 spans 17 amino acids. CDR1 and CDR2 (germline): LNHDA, SQIVND (reference sequence). This chain's CDR3 is CASSIDRRQGFNQPQHF. In DNA, the CDR3 is TGTGCCAGTAGTATAGATAGGAGACAGGGGTTTAATCAGCCCCAGCATTTT. Using reference TRBV19 and TRBJ1-5 for the parts outside the CDR3, the full variable domain is DGGITQSPKYLFRKEGQNVTLSCEQNLNHDAMYWYRQDPGQGLRLIYYSQIVNDFQKGDIAEGYSVSREKKESFPLTVTSAQKNPTAFYLCASSIDRRQGFNQPQHFGDGTRLSIL.

For this clone: The same CDR3 can be traced to other DNA sequences in this sample. The chain carries TRBV9 and TRBJ2-5; 11 bases map to TRBD2. Trimming took 1 base from V and 3 from J; bases not matched to a gene: 5. The CDR3 has 16 residues. Germline CDR1 and CDR2: SGDLS and YYNGEE. As DNA, the CDR3 is TGTGCCAGCAGCGTAAGGCCTAGCGGGGGGAAAGAGACCCAGTACTTC. It is translated as CASSVRPSGGKETQYF.

The chain recombines TRBV20-1 with TRBJ2-1; D gene ambiguous. Per the germline V gene, CDR1 is DFQATT and CDR2 is SNEGSKA (reference sequence). Trimming took off 0 bases at V and 12 bases at J, with 9 bases between the two ends. The length of the CDR3 is 11 residues. This CDR3 reads CSAREQRMQFF. The DNA for the CDR3 is TGCAGTGCTAGAGAGCAACGAATGCAGTTCTTC.

The V gene is TRBV27, the J gene TRBJ1-3; no definite D call. V was pared by 0 bases and J by 2 bases, with 11 bases between. From germline, CDR1 is MNHEY and CDR2 SMNVEV (reference sequence). CDR3 length: 16 residues. CDR3 sequence: CASSLSSFVAGNTIYF. In DNA form, the CDR3 reads TGTGCCAGCAGTTTATCCTCGTTTGTGGCTGGAAACACCATATATTTT.

The chain has TRBV4-3 and TRBJ1-3; the match to TRBD1 covers 7 bases. From germline, CDR1 is LGHNA and CDR2 YSLEER. Trimming cost V 0 bases and J 0 bases; bases outside gene matches: 11. The CDR3 totals 19 residues. The CDR3 spells CASSQEKGGQKSSGNTIYF. The CDR3 region has the DNA TGCGCCAGCAGCCAAGAGAAGGGGGGACAGAAGAGCTCTGGAAACACCATATATTTT.

The rearrangement joins TRBV11-1 to TRBJ1-1; D gene uncertain. The V and J ends lost 2 bases and 5 bases respectively, with 9 bases between them. In germline, CDR1 is SGHAT, CDR2 FQDESV (reference sequence). This CDR3 comprises 13 residues. CDR3 bases: TGTGCCAGCAGCTTAAGTACCCAAACTGAAGCTTTCTTT. Its translation is CASSLSTQTEAFF.

The chain joins TRBV28 to TRBJ1-5, with 8 bases identical to TRBD1. Germline V CDR1 and CDR2: MDHEN, SYDVKM. This CDR3 has 17 amino acids. Unmatched junction bases numbered 13, after V lost 5 bases and J lost 4 bases. The CDR3 nucleotides read TGTGCCAGCAGTCGGCGTACCACAGGGGGACTTAATCAGCCCCAGCATTTT. It translates to CASSRRTTGGLNQPQHF.

The chain combines TRBV5-1 with TRBJ1-1; D might be TRBD1 (6 bases). CDR3 size: 15 residues. Germline V gives CDR1 SGHRS, CDR2 YFSETQ. With 0 bases removed from V and 4 bases from J, the gap between germline ends came to 13 bases. The CDR3 nucleotides are TGCGCCAGCAGCTTGGGGGTACAGGGAACCACTGAAGCTTTCTTT. It is translated as CASSLGVQGTTEAFF.

In its sample, this clone was seen once. The chain has TRBV27 and TRBJ2-7; 8 bases map to TRBD2. The germline CDR1 and CDR2 sequences are MNHEY and SMNVEV (reference sequence). V lost 7 bases and J lost 7; bases outside the gene matches: 18. The CDR3 loop spans 16 amino acids. The CDR3 nucleotides read TGTGCCAGCACTCTTTCTCGGGGAGCGGGACTAGGGGAGCAGTACTTC. It is translated as CASTLSRGAGLGEQYF.

This clone is a singleton in its sample. The chain combines TRBV7-2 with TRBJ2-3; D gene ambiguous. Germline-derived CDR1 and CDR2 are SGHTA and FQGNSA. This CDR3 comprises 13 residues. V lost 4 bases to trimming and J lost 4 bases, with 9 bases between them. Here the CDR3 DNA reads TGTGCCAGCAGCTCCCTAGGCCCAGATACGCAGTATTTT. Its translation is CASSSLGPDTQYF.

Here the CDR3 reads CASSEGPSSYEQYF. The CDR3 DNA reads as TGCGCCAGCAGCGAGGGGCCGAGCTCCTACGAGCAGTACTTC. The V and J genes are TRBV4-1 and TRBJ2-7; D may match TRBD1 or TRBD2 (5 bases each). Trimming shortened V by 5 bases and J by 0 bases, and 11 bases separated the two germline ends. Germline CDR1 and CDR2: MGHRA and YSYEKL. This CDR3 is built from 14 residues.

The rearrangement joins TRBV7-2 to TRBJ2-1; D might be TRBD1 (6 bases). Germline-derived CDR1 and CDR2 are SGHTA and FQGNSA. The CDR3 length is 14 residues. Trimming removed 1 base at V and 7 bases at J, with 11 bases between. The CDR3 DNA reads as TGTGCCAGCAGCTTAGATTGGGGGCAGAATGAGCAGTTCTTC. Its protein product is CASSLDWGQNEQFF.

The chain has TRBV7-2 and TRBJ2-7, with a tentative D call TRBD1 (6 bases). Between the trimmed V and J ends, which lost 5 bases and 0 bases, there was a span of 14 bases. The CDR3 is 15 residues long. Germline CDR1 reads SGHTA; CDR2 reads FQGNSA. The DNA for the CDR3 is TGTGCCAGCAGCGCAACCGACAGGACCTCCTACGAGCAGTACTTC. This gives the protein CASSATDRTSYEQYF.

The V gene is TRBV30, the J gene TRBJ1-5; possibly TRBD1 for D (6 bases). V lost 3 bases and J lost 4, with 13 bases in between. Germline V gene sequence: CDR1 GTSNPN, CDR2 SVGIG (reference sequence). The CDR3 consists of 14 residues. CDR3 bases: TGTGCCTGGAGCGCAGACAGGAGTAATCAGCCCCAGCATTTT. This translates into CAWSADRSNQPQHF.